These T cell receptor beta chains were read from a single sample in a study of blood T cell repertoires in COVID-19. Sequenced by immunoSEQ multiplex PCR; TCRdb stores in-frame clones only, minus some. The sample carries just under 60,000 clones, approximately 82% recorded once. Sequencing was carried out using peripheral blood. These receptors were obtained from a man aged 80 or over with acute or convalescent COVID-19. The CDR3 runs from the conserved cysteine through the conserved F or W. The order of the fields is clone size, V gene, D gene, J gene, CDR3 DNA, CDR3 protein. The D gene is left open where the match is weak. Clone size, where shown, is once, few, many, or a class for clones that have expanded.

abundance: -; v_gene: TRBV9; d_gene: -; j_gene: TRBJ1-1; CDR3nt: TGTGCCAGCAGCGCGTACCTAGGCACTGAAGCTTTCTTT; CDR3aa: CASSAYLGTEAFF
abundance: -; v_gene: TRBV14; d_gene: TRBD2; j_gene: TRBJ2-2; CDR3nt: TGTGCCAGCAGCCAACGGACTAGCGGGAGGACCTTTACCGGGGAGCTGTTTTTT; CDR3aa: CASSQRTSGRTFTGELFF
abundance: -; v_gene: TRBV12-5; d_gene: TRBD1; j_gene: TRBJ1-3; CDR3nt: TGTGCTAGTGGTTTGGGACAGGGGGATGGAAACACCATATATTTT; CDR3aa: CASGLGQGDGNTIYF
abundance: -; v_gene: TRBV4-2; d_gene: -; j_gene: TRBJ2-7; CDR3nt: TGTGCCAGCAGCCAAGATGGCGGGACTCCCTACGAGCAGTACTTC; CDR3aa: CASSQDGGTPYEQYF
abundance: -; v_gene: TRBV19; d_gene: -; j_gene: TRBJ1-4; CDR3nt: TGTGCCAGTAGTATTGTACAGAGGGATCAAAAGGAATCCAAACTGTTTTTT; CDR3aa: CASSIVQRDQKESKLFF
abundance: -; v_gene: TRBV18; d_gene: TRBD1; j_gene: TRBJ1-1; CDR3nt: TGTGCCAGCTCACCAGCCGGACAGGGGACTGAAGCTTTCTTT; CDR3aa: CASSPAGQGTEAFF
abundance: -; v_gene: TRBV2; d_gene: -; j_gene: TRBJ1-3; CDR3nt: TGTGCCAGCAGTGAACTTACTGGAAACACCATATATTTT; CDR3aa: CASSELTGNTIYF
abundance: once; v_gene: TRBV11-3; d_gene: -; j_gene: TRBJ2-3; CDR3nt: TGTGCCAGCAGCTCCAACGACTACGGCGCTACGCAGTATTTT; CDR3aa: CASSSNDYGATQYF
abundance: many; v_gene: TRBV20-1; d_gene: -; j_gene: TRBJ1-1; CDR3nt: TGCAGTGCTAGAGAGGCAGGGGAAGCTTTCTTT; CDR3aa: CSAREAGEAFF
abundance: -; v_gene: TRBV4-2; d_gene: -; j_gene: TRBJ2-3; CDR3nt: TGTGCCAGCAGCCTCGGACTAACCCTCACAGATACGCAGTATTTT; CDR3aa: CASSLGLTLTDTQYF
abundance: -; v_gene: TRBV3-1/TRBV3-2; d_gene: TRBD2; j_gene: TRBJ2-1; CDR3nt: TGTGCCAGCAGTCGGGTCCTAGCGGGGAGCAACAATGAGCAGTTCTTC; CDR3aa: CASSRVLAGSNNEQFF
abundance: few; v_gene: TRBV4-1; d_gene: -; j_gene: TRBJ2-3; CDR3nt: TGCGCCAGCAGCCAAGTCCGTTCTAGTAGGCAGTTCGATACGCAGTATTTT; CDR3aa: CASSQVRSSRQFDTQYF
abundance: -; v_gene: TRBV5-1; d_gene: -; j_gene: TRBJ2-7; CDR3nt: TGCGCCAGCAGCTTAGGAGGGAACGCCTACGAGCAGTACTTC; CDR3aa: CASSLGGNAYEQYF
abundance: -; v_gene: TRBV3-1/TRBV3-2; d_gene: TRBD1; j_gene: TRBJ1-1; CDR3nt: TGTGCCAGCAGCCAAGACTCGCAGGGGGCGAGGGAAGCTTTCTTT; CDR3aa: CASSQDSQGAREAFF
abundance: -; v_gene: TRBV11-3; d_gene: TRBD1; j_gene: TRBJ1-1; CDR3nt: TGTGCCAGCAGCTCCCGGACAGGGATGAACACTGAAGCTTTCTTT; CDR3aa: CASSSRTGMNTEAFF
abundance: -; v_gene: TRBV6-5; d_gene: TRBD1; j_gene: TRBJ1-2; CDR3nt: TGTGCCAGCAGTCGTACAGGGGATACCTATGGCTACACCTTC; CDR3aa: CASSRTGDTYGYTF
abundance: -; v_gene: TRBV5-6; d_gene: TRBD1; j_gene: TRBJ2-1; CDR3nt: TGTGCCAGCAGCACACAGGGACAGGGGGTCTACAATGAGCAGTTCTTC; CDR3aa: CASSTQGQGVYNEQFF
abundance: few; v_gene: TRBV6-5; d_gene: TRBD1; j_gene: TRBJ1-1; CDR3nt: TGTGCCAGCAGTTACCGGGGGACAGGGTCTAACACTGAAGCTTTCTTT; CDR3aa: CASSYRGTGSNTEAFF
abundance: -; v_gene: TRBV9; d_gene: TRBD1; j_gene: TRBJ2-3; CDR3nt: TGTGCCAGCAGCGTAGGCCCCGGGACAGGGTATCGAGATACGCAGTATTTT; CDR3aa: CASSVGPGTGYRDTQYF
abundance: -; v_gene: TRBV6-5; d_gene: TRBD1; j_gene: TRBJ1-6; CDR3nt: TGTGCCACCCGACGGGGGACAGGGAATTCACCCCTCCACTTT; CDR3aa: CATRRGTGNSPLHF
abundance: -; v_gene: TRBV27; d_gene: TRBD1; j_gene: TRBJ2-3; CDR3nt: TGTGCCAGCAGACCAACAGGGGCAGATACGCAGTATTTT; CDR3aa: CASRPTGADTQYF
abundance: -; v_gene: TRBV5-6; d_gene: TRBD2; j_gene: TRBJ2-3; CDR3nt: TGTGCCAGCAGCCTTACTAGCGGGAGGGCCGTTAGCCATACGCAGTATTTT; CDR3aa: CASSLTSGRAVSHTQYF
abundance: -; v_gene: TRBV30; d_gene: -; j_gene: TRBJ1-3; CDR3nt: TGTGCCTGGAGTGTACCCCCCGCAGGGGAAGGAAACACCATATATTTT; CDR3aa: CAWSVPPAGEGNTIYF
abundance: -; v_gene: TRBV2; d_gene: -; j_gene: TRBJ1-2; CDR3nt: TGTGCCAGCAGTGACCTGAGGTCCGTCTATGGCTACACCTTC; CDR3aa: CASSDLRSVYGYTF
abundance: -; v_gene: TRBV6-6; d_gene: -; j_gene: TRBJ2-3; CDR3nt: TGTGCCAGCAGTCGGGGGACAGTAGCCACAGATACGCAGTATTTT; CDR3aa: CASSRGTVATDTQYF
abundance: -; v_gene: TRBV18; d_gene: TRBD1; j_gene: TRBJ1-6; CDR3nt: TGTGCCAGCTCACGCGGACAGGTGGGAAATTCACCCCTCCACTTT; CDR3aa: CASSRGQVGNSPLHF
abundance: -; v_gene: TRBV13; d_gene: -; j_gene: TRBJ2-2; CDR3nt: TGTGCCAGCAGTCCCCGGCTGCAGGCAACCGGGGAGCTGTTTTTT; CDR3aa: CASSPRLQATGELFF
abundance: -; v_gene: TRBV11-2; d_gene: TRBD2; j_gene: TRBJ2-7; CDR3nt: TGTGCCAGCAGCTGGGGGACTAGCGGGAGCAACGAGCAGTACTTC; CDR3aa: CASSWGTSGSNEQYF
abundance: -; v_gene: TRBV11-2; d_gene: -; j_gene: TRBJ2-1; CDR3nt: TGTGCCAGCAGAGAGCGGGTGACGCAGTTCTTC; CDR3aa: CASRERVTQFF
abundance: -; v_gene: TRBV7-6; d_gene: -; j_gene: TRBJ2-7; CDR3nt: TGTGCCAGCAGCTTAATTCCGGACTCAGAGGTGTCCTACGAGCAGTACTTC; CDR3aa: CASSLIPDSEVSYEQYF
abundance: -; v_gene: TRBV7-2; d_gene: TRBD1; j_gene: TRBJ2-7; CDR3nt: TGTGCCAGCAGCGAATCCGACAGGGGGTCACTCTACGAGCAGTACTTC; CDR3aa: CASSESDRGSLYEQYF
abundance: -; v_gene: TRBV7-2; d_gene: TRBD2; j_gene: TRBJ2-3; CDR3nt: TGTGCCAGCAGCCTTAGCGGGAGCACAGATACGCAGTATTTT; CDR3aa: CASSLSGSTDTQYF
abundance: -; v_gene: TRBV5-1; d_gene: TRBD1; j_gene: TRBJ1-1; CDR3nt: TGCGCCAGCAGCTACCTAACAGGGGAGACTGAAGCTTTCTTT; CDR3aa: CASSYLTGETEAFF
abundance: -; v_gene: TRBV24-1; d_gene: TRBD1; j_gene: TRBJ2-7; CDR3nt: TGTGCCACCAGTGATCAGGGACAGGTCGGGCAGTACTTC; CDR3aa: CATSDQGQVGQYF
abundance: -; v_gene: TRBV5-1; d_gene: TRBD1; j_gene: TRBJ1-1; CDR3nt: TGCGCCAGCAGCTCGACAGGGGGCGGGAGCACTGAAGCTTTCTTT; CDR3aa: CASSSTGGGSTEAFF
abundance: -; v_gene: TRBV11-1; d_gene: TRBD2; j_gene: TRBJ2-1; CDR3nt: TGTGCCAGCAGCTTGACTAGCGGGATCTACAATGAGCAGTTCTTC; CDR3aa: CASSLTSGIYNEQFF
abundance: -; v_gene: TRBV7-6; d_gene: TRBD1; j_gene: TRBJ1-4; CDR3nt: TGTGCCAGCAGCTTAACGGGACAGGGTGGTGAAAAACTGTTTTTT; CDR3aa: CASSLTGQGGEKLFF
abundance: -; v_gene: TRBV24-1; d_gene: -; j_gene: TRBJ2-2; CDR3nt: TGTGCCACCAGTGATTTCGGTGGGAACACCGGGGAGCTGTTTTTT; CDR3aa: CATSDFGGNTGELFF
abundance: few; v_gene: TRBV7-2; d_gene: -; j_gene: TRBJ2-7; CDR3nt: TGTGCCAGCAGCTCCCGGGTTTCATACGAGCAGTACTTC; CDR3aa: CASSSRVSYEQYF
abundance: few; v_gene: TRBV28; d_gene: -; j_gene: TRBJ1-2; CDR3nt: TGTGCCAGCAAACCTGGGGGGGAGATCTATGGCTACACCTTC; CDR3aa: CASKPGGEIYGYTF
abundance: once; v_gene: TRBV9; d_gene: TRBD2; j_gene: TRBJ2-1; CDR3nt: TGTGCCAGCAGCGTAACAACTAGCGGTTACAATGAGCAGTTCTTC; CDR3aa: CASSVTTSGYNEQFF
abundance: few; v_gene: TRBV24-1; d_gene: TRBD2; j_gene: TRBJ2-5; CDR3nt: TGTGCCACCAGTGACCCAGGGACTAGCGGGGAGACCCAGTACTTC; CDR3aa: CATSDPGTSGETQYF
abundance: -; v_gene: TRBV10-3; d_gene: TRBD1; j_gene: TRBJ1-1; CDR3nt: TGTGCCATCAGTGAGTCGCGGACAGGGTTGAACACTGAAGCTTTCTTT; CDR3aa: CAISESRTGLNTEAFF
abundance: -; v_gene: TRBV7-2; d_gene: TRBD2; j_gene: TRBJ2-3; CDR3nt: TGTGCCAGCAGCACCCGACTAGCGGGGGAGGATACGCAGTATTTT; CDR3aa: CASSTRLAGEDTQYF
abundance: few; v_gene: TRBV19; d_gene: TRBD1; j_gene: TRBJ1-5; CDR3nt: TGTGCCAGTAGTACCGCCGGGACAGGGCATCAGCCCCAGCATTTT; CDR3aa: CASSTAGTGHQPQHF
abundance: once; v_gene: TRBV3-1/TRBV3-2; d_gene: -; j_gene: TRBJ2-7; CDR3nt: TGTGCCAGCAGCCAAGGGGCTACCGAGCAGTACTTC; CDR3aa: CASSQGATEQYF
abundance: -; v_gene: TRBV18; d_gene: TRBD1; j_gene: TRBJ1-2; CDR3nt: TGTGCCAGCTCATCTCAGGGGGCGAACTATGGCTACACCTTC; CDR3aa: CASSSQGANYGYTF
abundance: -; v_gene: TRBV11-3; d_gene: TRBD2; j_gene: TRBJ2-1; CDR3nt: TGTGCCAGCAGCTTAGAGAGCGGGAGGAGTAAAAATGAGCAGTTCTTC; CDR3aa: CASSLESGRSKNEQFF
abundance: -; v_gene: TRBV5-6; d_gene: TRBD2; j_gene: TRBJ2-1; CDR3nt: TGTGCCAGCAGCTCTCTGGTAGCGGGGGGCCTATCCCAGTTCTTC; CDR3aa: CASSSLVAGGLSQFF
abundance: -; v_gene: TRBV29-1; d_gene: TRBD1; j_gene: TRBJ1-1; CDR3nt: TGCAGCGCCCAGGGGGCGATGAACACTGAAGCTTTCTTT; CDR3aa: CSAQGAMNTEAFF
abundance: -; v_gene: TRBV19; d_gene: -; j_gene: TRBJ2-1; CDR3nt: TGTGCCAGTAGCCTTCGGGGCTCCTACAATGAGCAGTTCTTC; CDR3aa: CASSLRGSYNEQFF
abundance: -; v_gene: TRBV5-5; d_gene: TRBD1; j_gene: TRBJ1-5; CDR3nt: TGTGCCAGCAGCCCCGACAGGGTCAATCAGCCCCAGCATTTT; CDR3aa: CASSPDRVNQPQHF
abundance: -; v_gene: TRBV6-5; d_gene: TRBD1; j_gene: TRBJ1-1; CDR3nt: TGTGCCAGCAGGGGACAGCAGAACACTGAAGCTTTCTTT; CDR3aa: CASRGQQNTEAFF
abundance: -; v_gene: TRBV19; d_gene: -; j_gene: TRBJ1-2; CDR3nt: TGTGCCAGTGTCACCTCGGTGGGCGATAACTATGGCTACACCTTC; CDR3aa: CASVTSVGDNYGYTF
abundance: -; v_gene: TRBV25-1; d_gene: -; j_gene: TRBJ2-2; CDR3nt: TGTGCCAGCACCGATCCGGGGAAAGGGACCGGGGAGCTGTTTTTT; CDR3aa: CASTDPGKGTGELFF
abundance: -; v_gene: TRBV27; d_gene: -; j_gene: TRBJ2-7; CDR3nt: TGTGCCAGCAGTTTATTTGCGGGGGCCAACTACGAGCAGTACTTC; CDR3aa: CASSLFAGANYEQYF
abundance: -; v_gene: TRBV6-5; d_gene: -; j_gene: TRBJ1-5; CDR3nt: TGTGCCAGCACACAGGCCCACAATCAGCCCCAGCATTTT; CDR3aa: CASTQAHNQPQHF
abundance: -; v_gene: TRBV2; d_gene: TRBD1; j_gene: TRBJ1-1; CDR3nt: TGTGCCAGCAGTGGATCCGGACAGGGTGGTACTGAAGCTTTCTTT; CDR3aa: CASSGSGQGGTEAFF
abundance: -; v_gene: TRBV28; d_gene: -; j_gene: TRBJ2-5; CDR3nt: TGTGCCAGTTCGTGGGCCCTCGGGGGAGAGACCCAGTACTTC; CDR3aa: CASSWALGGETQYF
abundance: -; v_gene: TRBV4-2; d_gene: -; j_gene: TRBJ1-1; CDR3nt: TGTGCCAGCAGCCAAGGAAACACCCTGAACACTGAAGCTTTCTTT; CDR3aa: CASSQGNTLNTEAFF